These 3 T cell receptor beta chains were sequenced from one sample in a study of identical twins listed by TCRdb under 2016. Library prep was done by 5' RACE. For sequencing, an Illumina HiSeq 2000 was employed. The raw public data were reprocessed by TCRdb itself: fastp quality trimming at Q25, MiXCR clonotype calling, in-frame beta chains only. Each entry is one CDR3 protein sequence, shown with its most common DNA and genes. The sample table lists about 890,000 distinct CDR3 sequences, approximately 13% of them with a count of one. The ten largest make up around 1.6% of the sample. The data were also submitted as part of a second study, on yellow fever vaccine responses in identical twins.

The sequenced sample was PBMCs. The source is a woman aged 18 to 35 in good health.

This clonotype came up a few times. The chain carries TRBV4-1 and TRBJ2-3; D is ambiguous. V dropped 0 bases and J dropped 4 bases, with 8 bases sitting between them. Germline-derived CDR1 and CDR2 are MGHRA and YSYEKL. This CDR3 comprises 14 residues. The CDR3 here is CASSQDGGPDTQYF. CDR3 in DNA: TGCGCCAGCAGCCAAGACGGTGGACCAGATACGCAGTATTTT.

In its sample, this clonotype was seen a few times. V is TRBV18 and J is TRBJ2-3; D remains ambiguous. V dropped 2 bases and J dropped 0 bases, with 6 bases sitting between them. There are 14 residues in the CDR3. Germline CDR1 reads KGHSH; CDR2 reads LQKENI. DNA of the CDR3: TGTGCCAGCTCACCAACGAGAAGCACAGATACGCAGTATTTT. Residues: CASSPTRSTDTQYF.

This sequence joins TRBV10-2 and TRBJ2-3, with 12 bases that match TRBD2. The J segment lost 15 bases and the V segment lost 2 bases, leaving 3 bases of the junction unmatched. The CDR3 has 12 amino acids. Per the germline V gene, CDR1 is WSHSY and CDR2 is SAAADI. This CDR3 is CASSELAGGLYF. CDR3 DNA sequence: TGCGCCAGCAGTGAGCTAGCGGGGGGGCTTTATTTT.